A single TCR beta chain is shown here with its context. These data are taken from a study of PD-1 blockade in classical Hodgkin lymphoma. The germline V gene encodes CDR1 KGHSH and CDR2 LQKENI. Trimming stripped 6 bases from V and 3 bases from J, with 18 bases between. The CDR3 is made up of 15 amino acids. Time point denoted: cycle 4 day 1 (C4D1), after 6 weeks of nivolumab. All the patients suffered relapse after autologous stem cell transplantation, and brentuximab vedotin exposure differed. Thawed PBMCs were subjected to magnetic negative selection, which yielded isolated CD8+ T cells. Generated by immunoSEQ multiplex PCR, the TCRdb table keeps only in-frame clones and is missing some. The top ten hold less than 9% of the sample, which has about 20,000 clones, approximately 84% seen once.

This sequence was found in a human donor with classical Hodgkin lymphoma. Sequences were derived from CD8+ T cells from blood, sampled before the fourth cycle of nivolumab. V gene TRBV18 combines with J gene TRBJ2-7; the D gene is possibly TRBD1 (5 bases). The CDR3 here is CASSPTAGARYEQYF. CDR3 DNA sequence: TGTGCCAGCTCGCCGACGGCTGGGGCCCGCTACGAGCAGTACTTC.